The 19 T cell receptor beta chains below come from one sample, sequenced in a study of shared clonotypes between healthy human individuals. Libraries were prepared by immunoSEQ multiplex PCR; TCRdb keeps only in-frame clonotypes and omits some of them. Among around 500,000 clones listed, over 70% were seen once. Sequencing input: PBMCs. The source is a woman between 40 and 50 years old in good health. Some clones in this sample may be carry-over from other donors' samples.

The rearrangement uses TRBV10-2 and TRBJ2-3, with 11 bases aligning to TRBD2. The CDR3 is 15 amino acids. Germline loops: CDR1 WSHSY, CDR2 SAAADI. The V gene end was trimmed by 4 bases and the J gene end by 5 bases; junction bases not matched to a gene: 5. The CDR3 reads CASSVAGGQGDTQYF. The CDR3 region has the DNA TGCGCCAGCAGTGTAGCGGGAGGGCAGGGAGATACGCAGTATTTT.

DNA for the CDR3: TGCGCCAGCAGTTGGGAGCGGGGCGAGCAGTACTTC. Amino acid sequence: CASSWERGEQYF. The rearrangement uses TRBV5-1 and TRBJ2-7, with TRBD2 matching over 7 bases. From germline, CDR1 is SGHRS and CDR2 YFSETQ. The CDR3 consists of 12 residues. With 5 bases clipped from V and 6 bases from J, the junction kept 5 bases outside the gene matches.

In regard to this clone: A read error likely explains this, since a far larger clone differs by one base. Other DNA sequences in this sample translate to the same CDR3. The chain is built from TRBV2 and TRBJ2-2; D may correspond to TRBD1 or TRBD2 (5 bases each). Per the germline V gene, CDR1 is SNHLY and CDR2 is FYNNEI. The length of the CDR3 is 16 residues. CDR3 sequence reads: CASSEQGITNTGELFF. The CDR3 DNA is TGTGCCAGCAGTGAACAGGGAATTACGAACACCGGGGAACTGTTTTTT.

As to this clone: A far larger clone is one nucleotide away, so this likely arose from a read error. This chain uses TRBV2 with TRBJ1-1; D is ambiguous. The germline CDR1 and CDR2 sequences are SNHLY and FYNNEI. The CDR3 length is 12 residues. CDR3 in DNA: TGTGCCAGCGGTGAAAGAGCGGCTGAAGCTTTCTTT. It is translated as CASGERAAEAFF.

Turning to this clone: This likely stems from a read error, as it lies one base from a far larger clone. The CDR3 region is CASILAGQHTEAFF. CDR3 sequence (DNA): TGTGCCAGCATCTTAGCGGGACAGCACACTGAAGCTTTCTTT. V and J are TRBV7-2 and TRBJ1-1; TRBD1 matches at 7 bases. Germline lookup yields CDR1 SGHTA and CDR2 FQGNSA. This CDR3 region has 14 residues.

This sequence joins TRBV7-8 and TRBJ2-1; 7 bases are shared with TRBD2. There are 17 residues in the CDR3. The V gene's germline CDR1 is SGHVS and CDR2 FQNEAQ. The V segment lost 1 base and the J segment 4 bases; nucleotides outside the gene matches: 10. CDR3 sequence: CASSLVSAGVIYNEQFF. The CDR3 nucleotides are TGTGCCAGCAGCTTAGTTTCTGCGGGAGTGATTTACAATGAGCAGTTCTTC.

The chain combines TRBV2 with TRBJ2-7; 7 nucleotides agree with TRBD1. V dropped 6 bases and J dropped 7; count of bases not matched to a gene: 9. This CDR3 is built from 13 residues. Germline values: CDR1 SNHLY, CDR2 FYNNEI. CDR3 bases: TGTGCCAGCAGAGACAGGGATGTTCGGGAGCAGTACTTC. Protein product: CASRDRDVREQYF.

The chain couples TRBV28 to TRBJ2-7, with a possible D match to TRBD1 (6 bases). Germline lookup yields CDR1 MDHEN and CDR2 SYDVKM. The CDR3 length is 15 residues. V lost 5 bases, J lost 5 bases, and 19 bases lay in between. Here the CDR3 reads CASSPQRQVLDEQYF. The CDR3 region has the DNA TGTGCCAGCAGTCCCCAGCGACAGGTTTTGGACGAGCAGTACTTC.

This chain connects TRBV6-1 to TRBJ1-5; possibly TRBD1 for D (6 bases). The germline V and J ends were trimmed by 5 bases and 0 bases, with 11 bases remaining between them. The CDR3 runs 15 residues. Germline V lookup: CDR1 MNHNS, CDR2 SASEGT. The CDR3 DNA sequence: TGTGCCAGCAGTCAACAGGGCTATAGCAATCAGCCCCAGCATTTT. This codes for CASSQQGYSNQPQHF.

To note about this clone: A far bigger clonotype differs at one base, so this is likely a read error. This chain links TRBV29-1 with TRBJ1-1; weak D call: TRBD1 (5 bases). This CDR3 is built from 13 residues. The germline CDR1 and CDR2 sequences are SQVTM and ANQGSEA. The CDR3 is CSVSRDLNTEVFF. For the CDR3, the DNA is TGCAGCGTTAGCAGGGACTTGAACACTGAAGTTTTCTTT.

To note about this clone: A far larger clone lies a single base away; this is likely a read error. The V call is TRBV2, the J call TRBJ2-2; TRBD2 might be the D (5 bases). Germline assignment: CDR1 SNHLY and CDR2 FYNNEI. The CDR3 has 14 amino acids. For the CDR3, the DNA is TGTGCCAGCAGTAGACTAACGAACACCGGGGAGCTGTCTTTT. This sequence encodes CASSRLTNTGELSF. Together with reference TRBV2 and TRBJ2-2, the CDR3 gives the full variable domain: EPEVTQTPSHQVTQMGQEVILRCVPISNHLYFYWYRQILGQKVEFLVSFYNNEISEKSEIFDDQFSVERPDGSNFTLKIRSTKLEDSAMYFCASSRLTNTGELSFGEGSRLTVL.

The chain couples TRBV7-6 to TRBJ2-5, with 9 bases matching TRBD2. The CDR3 length is 16 residues. Germline CDR1 reads SGHVS; CDR2 reads FNYEAQ. The junction had 3 bases not matched to a gene; V was cut back by 0 bases and J by 1 base. The CDR3 loop is CASSLAPSGIQETQYF. CDR3 sequence (DNA): TGTGCCAGCAGCTTAGCGCCTAGCGGGATCCAAGAGACCCAGTACTTC.

The chain couples TRBV10-3 to TRBJ1-1; D uncertain. The CDR3 totals 14 residues. The germline V and J ends were trimmed by 4 bases and 0 bases, with 9 bases remaining between them. Germline assignment: CDR1 ENHRY and CDR2 SYGVKD. The chain's CDR3 is CAISGGNLNTEAFF. The CDR3 DNA reads TGTGCCATCAGTGGAGGCAACCTGAACACTGAAGCTTTCTTT.

This clone was seen once. The CDR3 DNA reads as TGTGCCATCAGTGCGTCGGGCTACAATGAGCAGTTCTTC. It is translated as CAISASGYNEQFF. The V gene is TRBV10-3, the J gene TRBJ2-1; D uncertain. CDR3 length: 13 amino acids. Germline V gene lookup returns CDR1 ENHRY and CDR2 SYGVKD. Trimming shortened V by 4 bases and J by 3 bases, and 7 bases separated the two germline ends.

This rearrangement joins TRBV28 to TRBJ1-2; the match to TRBD1 covers 7 bases. The CDR3 spans 15 residues. CDR1 MDHEN and CDR2 SYDVKM come from the germline V gene. Trimming removed 5 bases from V and 4 bases from J; junction bases left unmatched: 10. The CDR3 reads CASSRPGQTSYGYTF. For the CDR3, the DNA is TGTGCCAGCAGTCGTCCGGGACAGACCTCCTATGGCTACACCTTC.

V gene TRBV30 combines with J gene TRBJ2-4; TRBD1 matches 7 bases. This CDR3 contains 15 residues. Germline V gives CDR1 GTSNPN, CDR2 SVGIG (reference sequence). V gave up 3 bases and J gave up 4 bases; unmatched junction bases: 9. The CDR3 bases are TGTGCCTGGAGCCCCGGCGACAGGGATAAAAACATTCAGTACTTC. Amino acids: CAWSPGDRDKNIQYF.

This clone has a handful of counts. A far bigger clonotype differs at one base, so this is likely a read error. The same CDR3 can be traced to other DNA sequences in this sample. The rearrangement joins TRBV6-1 to TRBJ2-6; possibly TRBD2 for D (5 bases). Looked up from germline, CDR1 is MNHNS and CDR2 is SASEGT. The CDR3 is made up of 16 amino acids. The CDR3 loop is CASSELDFSGANVLTF. The CDR3 DNA reads TGTGCCAGTAGTGAATTGGACTTCTCTGGGGCCAACGTCCTGACTTTC.

Remarks on this clone: Other DNA sequences of this sample code for an identical CDR3. This sequence joins TRBV11-3 and TRBJ2-7, with D possibly TRBD2 on 7 matching bases. This CDR3 has 14 amino acids. Trimming shortened V by 1 base and J by 2 bases, and 9 bases separated the two germline ends. Germline CDR1 is SGHNT and CDR2 is YENEEA. The DNA of the CDR3 is TGTGCCAGCAGCTTAGGGGGGGGCGCCTACGAGCAGTACTTC. Protein: CASSLGGGAYEQYF.

This clone was seen a single time. V usage is TRBV5-4 and J usage is TRBJ1-1; 8 bases are a match to TRBD1. The CDR3 contains 12 residues. The ends lost 5 bases at V and 9 bases at J; junction bases unmatched: 6. CDR1 is SGHNT and CDR2 is YYREEE in the germline V gene (reference sequence). CDR3 amino acids: CASRLDRAQAFF. The CDR3 region has the DNA TGTGCCAGCAGGCTGGACAGGGCTCAAGCTTTCTTT. Based on the CDR3 plus reference TRBV5-4 and TRBJ1-1, the full variable domain is ETGVTQSPTHLIKTRGQQVTLRCSSQSGHNTVSWYQQALGQGPQFIFQYYREEENGRGNFPPRFSGLQFPNYSSELNVNALELDDSALYLCASRLDRAQAFFGQGTRLTVV.